This T cell receptor (beta chain) was obtained from a study of Ad26.COV2.S vaccination and SARS-CoV-2 variants. Looking at the study overall: Donor was one of the participants in the Ad26.COV2.S arm of the COV1001 trial. General study results and limits: Vaccinees reportedly had broad spike-specific CD8+ and CD4+ T cell responses.

As to treatment: about 20 received Ad26.COV2.S at low or high dose, single or two shots; roughly 5 received placebo; per-sample allocation not given. Sampling was done on day 63 after the first vaccine or placebo injection. The protocol was immunoSEQ multiplex PCR, while the TCRdb copy is restricted to in-frame clones and leaves out a portion. This table has 250,000 or so clones, 87% appearing once. Comments on this clone: The antigen is not known.

V lost 3 bases and J lost 9; bases outside the gene matches: 9. This CDR3 is built from 16 residues. Per the germline V gene, CDR1 is LNHNV and CDR2 is YYDKDF (reference sequence). Sequencing was performed on peripheral blood, taken in a trial of Ad26.COV2.S vaccine versus placebo. The receptor's source is a person between 18 and 60 years old who received the Ad26.COV2.S COVID-19 vaccine or a placebo. The chain recombines TRBV15 with TRBJ2-1, with 12 positions matching TRBD2. In DNA form, the CDR3 reads TGTGCCACCAGCAGTTTGACTAGCGGGAGTTTCGGTGAGCAGTTCTTC. This translates into CATSSLTSGSFGEQFF.